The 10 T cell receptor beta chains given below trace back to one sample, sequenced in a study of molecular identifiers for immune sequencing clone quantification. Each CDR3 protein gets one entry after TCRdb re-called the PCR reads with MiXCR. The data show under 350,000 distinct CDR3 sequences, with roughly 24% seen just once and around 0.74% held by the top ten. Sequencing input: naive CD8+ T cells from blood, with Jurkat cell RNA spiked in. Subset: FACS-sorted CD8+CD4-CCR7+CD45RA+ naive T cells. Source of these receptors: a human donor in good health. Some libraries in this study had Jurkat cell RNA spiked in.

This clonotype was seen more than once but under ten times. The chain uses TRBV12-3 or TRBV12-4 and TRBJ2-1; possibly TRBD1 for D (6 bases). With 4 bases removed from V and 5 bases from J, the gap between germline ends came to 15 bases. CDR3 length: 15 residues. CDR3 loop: CASSSPGTPNNEQFF. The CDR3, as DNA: TGTGCCAGCAGTTCCCCCGGGACACCGAACAATGAGCAGTTCTTC.

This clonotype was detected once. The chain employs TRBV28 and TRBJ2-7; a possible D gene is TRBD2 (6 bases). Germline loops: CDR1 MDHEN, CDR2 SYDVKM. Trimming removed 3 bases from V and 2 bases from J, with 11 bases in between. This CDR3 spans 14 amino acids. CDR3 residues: CASSLGRLTYEQYF. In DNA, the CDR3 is TGTGCCAGCAGTTTGGGGAGGCTAACCTACGAGCAGTACTTC.

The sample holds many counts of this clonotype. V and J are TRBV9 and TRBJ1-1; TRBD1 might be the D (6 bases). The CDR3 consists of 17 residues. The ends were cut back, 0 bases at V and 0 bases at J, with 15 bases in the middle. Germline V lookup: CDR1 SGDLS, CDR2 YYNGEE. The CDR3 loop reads CASSVEGDTGMNTEAFF. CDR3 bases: TGTGCCAGCAGCGTAGAGGGGGATACAGGCATGAACACTGAAGCTTTCTTT.

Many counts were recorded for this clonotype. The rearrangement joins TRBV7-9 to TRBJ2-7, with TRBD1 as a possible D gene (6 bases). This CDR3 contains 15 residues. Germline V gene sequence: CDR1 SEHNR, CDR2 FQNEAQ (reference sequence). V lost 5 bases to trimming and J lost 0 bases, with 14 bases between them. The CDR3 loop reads CASSPQGLLSYEQYF. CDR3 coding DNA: TGTGCCAGCAGCCCACAGGGTTTACTCTCCTACGAGCAGTACTTC. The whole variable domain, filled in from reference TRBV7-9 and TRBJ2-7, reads DTGVSQNPRHKITKRGQNVTFRCDPISEHNRLYWYRQTLGQGPEFLTYFQNEAQLEKSRLLSDRFSAERPKGSFSTLEIQRTEQGDSAMYLCASSPQGLLSYEQYFGPGTRLTVT.

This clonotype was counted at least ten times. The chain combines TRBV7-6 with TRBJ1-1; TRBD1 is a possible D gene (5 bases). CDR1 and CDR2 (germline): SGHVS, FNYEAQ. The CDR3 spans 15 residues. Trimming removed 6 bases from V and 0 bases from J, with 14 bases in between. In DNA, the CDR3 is TGTGCCAGCAGTGCTGTGGGGGGGTTGAACACTGAAGCTTTCTTT. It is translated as CASSAVGGLNTEAFF.

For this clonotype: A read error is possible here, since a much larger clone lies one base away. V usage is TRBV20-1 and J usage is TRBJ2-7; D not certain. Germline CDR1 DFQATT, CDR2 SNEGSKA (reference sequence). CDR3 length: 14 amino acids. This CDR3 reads CSVRAPLSSYEQYF. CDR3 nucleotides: TGCAGTGTTAGAGCTCCTTTGAGCTCCTACGAGCAGTACTTC.

CDR3 DNA sequence: TGTGCCAGCAGCTCCAATACAGGACACTCTAGCACAGATACGCAGTATTTT. Amino acids: CASSSNTGHSSTDTQYF. The V call is TRBV7-9, the J call TRBJ2-3, with a possible D match to TRBD1 (5 bases). Germline V gene lookup returns CDR1 SEHNR and CDR2 FQNEAQ (reference sequence). This CDR3 spans 17 amino acids. Trimming shortened V by 4 bases and J by 0 bases, and 17 bases separated the two germline ends.

CDR3 DNA sequence: TGTGCCACCAGTGATTGGAAAGAGGGGGAGGACAATGAGCAGTTCTTC. As protein: CATSDWKEGEDNEQFF. V and J are TRBV24-1 and TRBJ2-1; tentatively, D is TRBD1 or TRBD2 (6 bases each). V was clipped by 2 bases and J by 5 bases, with 15 bases between them. Germline CDR1 KGHDR, CDR2 SFDVKD. This CDR3 comprises 16 residues.

The CDR3 DNA reads as TGTGCCAGCAGCTCGGGGTGGTCTAATGAAAAACTGTTTTTT. This translates into CASSSGWSNEKLFF. V and J are TRBV5-4 and TRBJ1-4; no reliable D call. Deletions cut 3 bases from V and 3 bases from J, with 9 bases between. Germline-derived CDR1 and CDR2 are SGHNT and YYREEE (reference sequence). The CDR3 loop spans 14 amino acids.

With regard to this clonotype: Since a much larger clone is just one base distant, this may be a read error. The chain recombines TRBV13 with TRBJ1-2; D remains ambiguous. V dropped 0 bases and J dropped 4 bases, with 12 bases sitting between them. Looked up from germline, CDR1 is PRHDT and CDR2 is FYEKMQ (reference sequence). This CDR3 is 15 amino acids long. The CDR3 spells CASSLGTRGGYGYTF. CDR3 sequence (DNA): TGTGCCAGCAGCTTAGGCACCCGGGGTGGCTATGGCTACACCTTC.